A single sample gave rise to the 9 T cell receptor beta chains below, sequenced in a study of blood T cell repertoires in COVID-19. Measured with immunoSEQ multiplex PCR; TCRdb has only the in-frame clones, and not every one. This sample has almost 250,000 clones, with around 86% found just once. The source material was PBMCs or T cells enriched from blood (not recorded which). Receptor source: a woman between 50 and 59 years old who had recovered from COVID-19.

The chain recombines TRBV20-1 with TRBJ2-1; possibly TRBD2 for D (5 bases). Germline V gene data show CDR1 as DFQATT and CDR2 as SNEGSKA (reference sequence). There are 14 residues in the CDR3. V was clipped by 3 bases and J by 6 bases, with 15 bases between them. The CDR3, as DNA: TGCAGTGCTAGTGTGGGAGAGGCCTCCAATGAGCAGTTCTTC. Its translation: CSASVGEASNEQFF.

The chain joins TRBV5-5 to TRBJ1-3, with TRBD1 identical over 7 bases. The length of the CDR3 is 14 residues. Trimming took 3 bases from V and 2 from J; bases not matched to a gene: 2. The germline gives CDR1 SGHKS, CDR2 YYEKEE (reference sequence). The CDR3 region has the DNA TGTGCCAGCAGCTCGACAGGGACTGGAAACACCATATATTTT. The encoded protein is CASSSTGTGNTIYF. The entire variable domain, with the rest obtained from reference TRBV5-5 and TRBJ1-3, is as follows: DAGVTQSPTHLIKTRGQQVTLRCSPISGHKSVSWYQQVLGQGPQFIFQYYEKEERGRGNFPDRFSARQFPNYSSELNVNALLLGDSALYLCASSSTGTGNTIYFGEGSWLTVV.

CDR3 sequence (DNA): TGTGCCAGCAGTGAGGTGAGAGAGACCCAGTACTTC. Its translation is CASSEVRETQYF. The V gene is TRBV6-1, the J gene TRBJ2-5, with no clear D. The CDR3 is 12 residues long. Deletions cut 3 bases from V and 4 bases from J, with 6 bases between. The V gene's germline CDR1 is MNHNS and CDR2 SASEGT.

The chain employs TRBV5-1 and TRBJ2-1, with D unresolved. V lost 4 bases, J lost 5 bases, and 16 bases lay in between. Germline CDR1 is SGHRS and CDR2 is YFSETQ. The CDR3 totals 15 residues. The CDR3 coding sequence is TGCGCCAGCAGCGCGGAATCTACCAGAGACAATGAGCAGTTCTTC. Its translation: CASSAESTRDNEQFF.

The chain uses TRBV27 and TRBJ1-1; 8 nucleotides line up with TRBD1. After removal of 5 bases from V and 3 bases from J, the junction contained 5 bases not matched to a gene. The CDR3 consists of 14 residues. CDR1 MNHEY and CDR2 SMNVEV come from the germline V gene (reference sequence). In DNA, the CDR3 is TGTGCCAGCAGTCCGGGACAGGCCTACACTGAAGCTTTCTTT. It translates to CASSPGQAYTEAFF.

The J gene is TRBJ1-5, the V gene TRBV2; 10 bases match TRBD1. Per germline, CDR1 SNHLY and CDR2 FYNNEI. The CDR3 is made up of 15 amino acids. The V segment lost 6 bases and the J segment 6 bases; nucleotides outside the gene matches: 8. For the CDR3, the DNA is TGTGCCAGCAGAGGGGACAGGGGTTTTGGTCAGCCCCAGCATTTT. Translating it yields CASRGDRGFGQPQHF. The full variable domain, rest sourced from reference TRBV2 and TRBJ1-5, is EPEVTQTPSHQVTQMGQEVILRCVPISNHLYFYWYRQILGQKVEFLVSFYNNEISEKSEIFDDQFSVERPDGSNFTLKIRSTKLEDSAMYFCASRGDRGFGQPQHFGDGTRLSIL.

The rearrangement uses TRBV9 and TRBJ1-2; tentative D call: TRBD1 (5 bases). This CDR3 has 15 amino acids. The germline V gene has CDR1 SGDLS and CDR2 YYNGEE. Deletions cut 2 bases from V and 7 bases from J, with 18 bases between. The CDR3 protein is CASSVKQVSGIGYTF. The CDR3 DNA reads as TGTGCCAGCAGCGTTAAACAGGTTTCAGGTATTGGCTACACCTTC.

This chain connects TRBV19 to TRBJ2-6; no firm D call. CDR3 size: 15 residues. CDR1 and CDR2 from the germline V gene are LNHDA and SQIVND (reference sequence). V lost 3 bases and J lost 0, with 6 bases in between. The CDR3 DNA follows: TGTGCCAGTAGTATGATAGACTCTGGGGCCAACGTCCTGACTTTC. This encodes CASSMIDSGANVLTF.

This clone has just one count. The J gene is TRBJ2-5, the V gene TRBV5-1, with 9 bases aligning to TRBD1. This CDR3 region has 15 residues. Germline assignment: CDR1 SGHRS and CDR2 YFSETQ. V was pared by 0 bases and J by 2 bases, with 2 bases of the junction left unmatched. CDR3 sequence reads: CASSLEGTGQETQYF. CDR3 DNA sequence: TGCGCCAGCAGCTTGGAAGGGACAGGGCAAGAGACCCAGTACTTC.